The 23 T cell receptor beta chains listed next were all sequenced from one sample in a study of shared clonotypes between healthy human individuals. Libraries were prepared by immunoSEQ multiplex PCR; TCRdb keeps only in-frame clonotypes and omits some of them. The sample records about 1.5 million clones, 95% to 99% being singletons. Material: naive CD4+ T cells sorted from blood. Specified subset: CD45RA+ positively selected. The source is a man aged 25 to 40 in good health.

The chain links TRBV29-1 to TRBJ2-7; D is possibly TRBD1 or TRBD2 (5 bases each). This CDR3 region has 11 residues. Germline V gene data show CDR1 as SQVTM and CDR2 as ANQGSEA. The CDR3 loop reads CSVRGAYEQYF. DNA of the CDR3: TGCAGTGTTAGAGGGGCATACGAGCAGTACTTC.

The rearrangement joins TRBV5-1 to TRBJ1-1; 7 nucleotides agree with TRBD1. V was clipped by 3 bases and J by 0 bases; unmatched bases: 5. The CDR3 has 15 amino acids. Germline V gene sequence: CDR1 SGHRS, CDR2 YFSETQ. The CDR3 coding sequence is TGCGCCAGCAGCTCAGTAACAGGGGTGAACACTGAAGCTTTCTTT. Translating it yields CASSSVTGVNTEAFF.

The CDR3 region has the DNA TGTGCCAGCTCTGTTAAGCCGACAGGAAAAGACACTGAAGCTTTCTTT. Translation gives CASSVKPTGKDTEAFF. V usage is TRBV18 and J usage is TRBJ1-1, with a possible D match to TRBD1 (6 bases). V lost 6 bases and J 3 bases, leaving 20 bases between the germline ends. From germline, CDR1 is KGHSH and CDR2 LQKENI. CDR3 length: 16 amino acids.

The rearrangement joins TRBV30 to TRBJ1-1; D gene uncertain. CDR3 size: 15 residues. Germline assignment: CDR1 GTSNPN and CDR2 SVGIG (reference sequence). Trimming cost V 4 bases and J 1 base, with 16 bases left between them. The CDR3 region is CAWTQGDLGNTEAFF. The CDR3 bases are TGTGCCTGGACCCAAGGAGACCTGGGGAACACTGAAGCTTTCTTT.

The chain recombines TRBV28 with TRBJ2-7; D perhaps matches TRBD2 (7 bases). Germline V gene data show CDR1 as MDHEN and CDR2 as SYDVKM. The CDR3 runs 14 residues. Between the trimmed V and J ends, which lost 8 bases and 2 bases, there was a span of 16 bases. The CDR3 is CASFPGGPAYEQYF. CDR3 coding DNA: TGTGCCAGCTTCCCCGGGGGGCCTGCCTACGAGCAGTACTTC. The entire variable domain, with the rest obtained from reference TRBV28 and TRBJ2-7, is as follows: DVKVTQSSRYLVKRTGEKVFLECVQDMDHENMFWYRQDPGLGLRLIYFSYDVKMKEKGDIPEGYSVSREKKERFSLILESASTNQTSMYLCASFPGGPAYEQYFGPGTRLTVT.

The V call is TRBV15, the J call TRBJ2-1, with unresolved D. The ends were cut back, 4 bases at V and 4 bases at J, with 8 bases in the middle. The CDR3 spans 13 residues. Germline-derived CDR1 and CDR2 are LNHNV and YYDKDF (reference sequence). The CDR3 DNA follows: TGTGCCACCAGCAATTCAGGTTACAATGAGCAGTTCTTC. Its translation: CATSNSGYNEQFF. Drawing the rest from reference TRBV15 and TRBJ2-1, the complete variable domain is DAMVIQNPRYQVTQFGKPVTLSCSQTLNHNVMYWYQQKSSQAPKLLFHYYDKDFNNEADTPDNFQSRRPNTSFCFLDIRSPGLGDTAMYLCATSNSGYNEQFFGPGTRLTVL.

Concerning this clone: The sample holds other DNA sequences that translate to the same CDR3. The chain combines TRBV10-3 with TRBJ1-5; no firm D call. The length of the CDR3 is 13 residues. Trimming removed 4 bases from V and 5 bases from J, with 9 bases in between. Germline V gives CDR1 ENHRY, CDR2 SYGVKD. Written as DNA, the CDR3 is TGTGCCATCAGTGGGACCGGGGATCAGCCCCAGCATTTT. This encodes CAISGTGDQPQHF.

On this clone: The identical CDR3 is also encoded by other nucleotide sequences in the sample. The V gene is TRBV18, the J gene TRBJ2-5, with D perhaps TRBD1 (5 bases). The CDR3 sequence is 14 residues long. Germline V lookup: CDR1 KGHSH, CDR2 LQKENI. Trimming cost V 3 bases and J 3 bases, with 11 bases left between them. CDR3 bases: TGTGCCAGCTCACCTTCGACAGCAGAAGAGACCCAGTACTTC. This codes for CASSPSTAEETQYF. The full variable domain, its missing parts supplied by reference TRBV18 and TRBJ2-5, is NAGVMQNPRHLVRRRGQEARLRCSPMKGHSHVYWYRQLPEEGLKFMVYLQKENIIDESGMPKERFSAEFPKEGPSILRIQQVVRGDSAAYFCASSPSTAEETQYFGPGTRLLVL.

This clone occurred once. The CDR3 coding sequence is TGTGCCAGCAGACTAGCGGGAGGGAGGGAGACCCAGTACTTC. Translating gives CASRLAGGRETQYF. The rearrangement uses TRBV11-2 and TRBJ2-5; TRBD2 matches 13 bases. Germline lookup yields CDR1 SGHAT and CDR2 FQNNGV. The CDR3 has 14 residues. Losses at the gene ends were 6 bases for V and 5 bases for J; bases not matched to a gene: 3.

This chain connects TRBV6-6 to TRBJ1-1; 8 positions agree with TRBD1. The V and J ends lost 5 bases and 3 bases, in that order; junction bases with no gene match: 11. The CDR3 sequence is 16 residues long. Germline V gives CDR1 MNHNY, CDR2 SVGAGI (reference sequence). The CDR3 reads CASSILPAGGHTEAFF. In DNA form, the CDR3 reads TGTGCCAGCAGTATTCTACCGGCAGGGGGCCACACTGAAGCTTTCTTT.

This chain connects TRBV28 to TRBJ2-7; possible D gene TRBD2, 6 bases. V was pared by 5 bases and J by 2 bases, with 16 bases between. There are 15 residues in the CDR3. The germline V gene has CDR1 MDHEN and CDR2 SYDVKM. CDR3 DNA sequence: TGTGCCAGCAGTGAACTTGAAGGAGGGCCCTACGAGCAGTACTTC. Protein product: CASSELEGGPYEQYF.

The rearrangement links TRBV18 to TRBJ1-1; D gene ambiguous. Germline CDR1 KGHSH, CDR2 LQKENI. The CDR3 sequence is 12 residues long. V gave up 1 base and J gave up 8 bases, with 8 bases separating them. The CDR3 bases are TGTGCCAGCTCACCACTGCTCACGGAAGCTTTCTTT. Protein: CASSPLLTEAFF.

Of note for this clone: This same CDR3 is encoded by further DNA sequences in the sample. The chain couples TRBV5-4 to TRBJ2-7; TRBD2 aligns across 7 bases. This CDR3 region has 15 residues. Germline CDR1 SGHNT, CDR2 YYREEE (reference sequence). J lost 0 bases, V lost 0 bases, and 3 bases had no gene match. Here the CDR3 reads CASSLAGGTSYEQYF. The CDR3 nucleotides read TGTGCCAGCAGCTTGGCGGGAGGTACCTCCTACGAGCAGTACTTC. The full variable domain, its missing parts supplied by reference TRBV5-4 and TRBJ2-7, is ETGVTQSPTHLIKTRGQQVTLRCSSQSGHNTVSWYQQALGQGPQFIFQYYREEENGRGNFPPRFSGLQFPNYSSELNVNALELDDSALYLCASSLAGGTSYEQYFGPGTRLTVT.

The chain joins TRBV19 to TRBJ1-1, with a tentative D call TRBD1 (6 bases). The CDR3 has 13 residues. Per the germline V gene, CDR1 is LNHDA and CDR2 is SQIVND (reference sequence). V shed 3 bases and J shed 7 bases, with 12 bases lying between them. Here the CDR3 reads CASSITGQNEAFF. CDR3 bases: TGTGCCAGTAGTATTACAGGGCAGAATGAAGCTTTCTTT.

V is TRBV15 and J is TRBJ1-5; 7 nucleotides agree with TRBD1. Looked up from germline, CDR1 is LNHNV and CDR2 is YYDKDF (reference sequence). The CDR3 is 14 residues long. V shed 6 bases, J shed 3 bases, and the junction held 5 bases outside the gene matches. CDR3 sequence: CATRPGQPNQPQHF. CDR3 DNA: TGTGCCACCAGACCGGGACAGCCCAATCAGCCCCAGCATTTT.

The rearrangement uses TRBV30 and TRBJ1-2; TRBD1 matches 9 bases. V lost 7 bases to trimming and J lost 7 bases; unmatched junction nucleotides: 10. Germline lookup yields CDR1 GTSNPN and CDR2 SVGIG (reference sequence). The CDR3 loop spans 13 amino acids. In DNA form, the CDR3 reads TGTGCCTACCTTAGGGACAGGGACGGTGGCTACACCTTC. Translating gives CAYLRDRDGGYTF.

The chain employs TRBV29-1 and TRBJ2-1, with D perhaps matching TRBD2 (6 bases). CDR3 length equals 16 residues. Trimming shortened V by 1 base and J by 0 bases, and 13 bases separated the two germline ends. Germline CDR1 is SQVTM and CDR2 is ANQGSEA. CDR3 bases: TGCAGCGTTGAAGTTGAACTAGCCTCCTCCTACAATGAGCAGTTCTTC. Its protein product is CSVEVELASSYNEQFF.

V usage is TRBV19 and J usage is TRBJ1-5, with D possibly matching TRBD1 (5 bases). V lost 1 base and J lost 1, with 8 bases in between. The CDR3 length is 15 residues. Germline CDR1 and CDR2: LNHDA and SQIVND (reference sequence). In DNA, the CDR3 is TGTGCCAGTAGTATAGTTGGGGACAGCAATCAGCCCCAGCATTTT. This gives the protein CASSIVGDSNQPQHF.

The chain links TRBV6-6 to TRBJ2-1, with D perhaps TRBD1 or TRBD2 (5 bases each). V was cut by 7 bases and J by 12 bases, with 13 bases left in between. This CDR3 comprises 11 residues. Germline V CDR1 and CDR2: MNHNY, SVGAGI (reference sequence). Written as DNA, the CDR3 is TGTGCCAGCACCGGGGCTGAAAGGCAGTTCTTC. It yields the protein CASTGAERQFF.

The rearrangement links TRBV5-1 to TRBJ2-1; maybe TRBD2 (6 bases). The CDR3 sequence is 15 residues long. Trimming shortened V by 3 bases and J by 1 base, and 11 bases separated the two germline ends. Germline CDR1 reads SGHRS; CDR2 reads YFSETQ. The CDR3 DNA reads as TGCGCCAGCAGCTCCTCGGGAGTATCCTACAATGAGCAGTTCTTC. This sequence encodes CASSSSGVSYNEQFF.

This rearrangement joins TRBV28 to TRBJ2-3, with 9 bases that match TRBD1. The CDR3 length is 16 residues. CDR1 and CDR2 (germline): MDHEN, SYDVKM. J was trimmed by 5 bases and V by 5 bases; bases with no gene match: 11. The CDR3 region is CASSGLGTGTVDTQYF. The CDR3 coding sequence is TGTGCCAGCAGTGGCCTCGGGACAGGGACCGTAGATACGCAGTATTTT.

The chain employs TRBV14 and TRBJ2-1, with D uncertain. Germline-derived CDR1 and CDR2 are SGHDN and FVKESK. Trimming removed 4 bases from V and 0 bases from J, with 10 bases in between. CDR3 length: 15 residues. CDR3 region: CASSLPRLSYNEQFF. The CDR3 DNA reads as TGTGCCAGCAGCCTCCCTAGGCTCTCCTACAATGAGCAGTTCTTC.

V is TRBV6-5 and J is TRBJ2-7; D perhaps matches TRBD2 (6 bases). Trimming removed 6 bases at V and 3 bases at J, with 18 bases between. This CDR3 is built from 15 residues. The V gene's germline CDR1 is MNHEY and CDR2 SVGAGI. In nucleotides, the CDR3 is TGTGCCAGCAGGAGAACAAAAGCGGGTTACTACGAGCAGTACTTC. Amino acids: CASRRTKAGYYEQYF.